This TCR beta chain was captured in a study of identical twins. Study-wide results and limits: With abundant cord blood beta clonotypes, insertions were fewer; memory repertoires showed no such pattern. The study reached conclusions through statistical analysis that was cross-sectional, not following the same donors. Recombination models fit unrelated individuals' TCR alpha sharing but underestimated twins'.

Trimming at V came to 7 bases and at J to 1 base, leaving 17 bases not matched to a gene. This CDR3 is 18 amino acids long. The V gene's germline CDR1 is MDHEN and CDR2 SYDVKM. Template switching added a universal primer site, and cDNA bore unique molecular identifiers. TCRdb processed the 5' RACE reads anew with MiXCR; each CDR3 protein has one entry. The sample has some 1,700,000 distinct CDR3 sequences, 25% to 35% seen once; the top ten hold about 0.25%. As for this clonotype: Its specificity is unknown.

Sequencing was performed on cord blood. V usage is TRBV28 and J usage is TRBJ2-5; 8 bases are shared with TRBD1. This sequence was found in a newborn girl in good health. The chain's CDR3 is CASKPPGQEIYLQETQYF. DNA of the CDR3: TGTGCCAGCAAGCCTCCGGGACAGGAGATATACCTCCAAGAGACCCAGTACTTC.